What follows are 29 T cell receptor beta chains derived from one specimen sequenced in a study of cytomegalovirus exposure and HLA in healthy donors. A multiplex PCR was run with 60 Vbeta primers and 13 Jbeta primers. The data were produced by immunoSEQ multiplex PCR, yet TCRdb's version contains in-frame clones alone and is incomplete. This sample has roughly 150,000 clones; 85% occur once, and the top ten carry roughly 2.5%. The sample consisted of PBMCs. Receptors originate from a man aged 25-45 years in good health and CMV-seropositive.

The chain has TRBV29-1 and TRBJ2-7, with D uncertain. The germline gives CDR1 SQVTM, CDR2 ANQGSEA. The CDR3 loop spans 11 amino acids. Trimming shortened V by 7 bases and J by 5 bases, and 12 bases separated the two germline ends. The CDR3 sequence: CSAGSEHEQYF. The CDR3 DNA reads TGCAGCGCTGGTTCTGAGCACGAGCAGTACTTC.

This chain joins TRBV7-2 and TRBJ2-6; 8 bases are a match to TRBD1. CDR1 is SGHTA, CDR2 FQGNSA, per germline. Germline trimming cut 6 bases from V and 1 base from J; bases unmatched to any gene: 5. The CDR3 is 16 amino acids. The CDR3 loop is CASSRTGGSGANVLTF. The CDR3 nucleotides are TGTGCCAGCAGTCGTACAGGGGGATCTGGGGCCAACGTCCTGACTTTC.

The chain recombines TRBV5-1 with TRBJ2-7; possible D gene TRBD1, 5 bases. In germline, CDR1 is SGHRS, CDR2 YFSETQ. V lost 4 bases and J lost 1, with 15 bases in between. This CDR3 region has 15 residues. CDR3 in DNA: TGCGCCAGCAGCGGCCCCCAGGGTGGATCCTACGAGCAGTACTTC. This translates into CASSGPQGGSYEQYF.

The chain recombines TRBV18 with TRBJ1-1; possibly TRBD1 for D (6 bases). CDR1 and CDR2 (germline): KGHSH, LQKENI. The length of the CDR3 is 15 residues. Trimming cost V 1 base and J 0 bases, with 9 bases left between them. The CDR3 DNA sequence: TGTGCCAGCTCACCACGAGCAGGGGTGAACACTGAAGCTTTCTTT. It yields the protein CASSPRAGVNTEAFF.

This clone was counted between two and nine times. The J gene is TRBJ2-7, the V gene TRBV10-1; 8 nucleotides agree with TRBD2. This CDR3 is 15 amino acids long. V dropped 0 bases and J dropped 5; count of bases not matched to a gene: 6. Germline V CDR1 and CDR2: WNHNN, SYGVQD (reference sequence). The CDR3 protein is CASSESSGGLNEQYF. CDR3 DNA: TGCGCCAGCAGTGAGTCGTCGGGAGGGTTGAACGAGCAGTACTTC.

The V gene is TRBV6-1, the J gene TRBJ1-5; a possible D gene is TRBD1 (5 bases). V gave up 6 bases and J gave up 4 bases, with 16 bases separating them. The CDR3 sequence is 15 residues long. The germline CDR1 and CDR2 sequences are MNHNS and SASEGT. The CDR3 DNA reads TGTGCCAGCAGACAGGACAACCCTGGGAATCAGCCCCAGCATTTT. Its translation: CASRQDNPGNQPQHF.

The rearrangement links TRBV2 to TRBJ2-2; TRBD1 agrees at 7 bases. With V trimmed by 5 bases and J by 4 bases, 4 bases remained unmatched. The germline gives CDR1 SNHLY, CDR2 FYNNEI. There are 14 residues in the CDR3. The CDR3 region is CASSWDRATGELFF. CDR3 coding DNA: TGTGCCAGCAGTTGGGACAGAGCCACCGGGGAGCTGTTTTTT.

This chain uses TRBV6-6 with TRBJ2-7; 7 bases are shared with TRBD1. This CDR3 has 14 residues. Losses at the gene ends were 0 bases for V and 3 bases for J; bases not matched to a gene: 2. Germline V gene lookup returns CDR1 MNHNY and CDR2 SVGAGI (reference sequence). CDR3 sequence (DNA): TGTGCCAGCAGTTACTCGGGACAGAACTACGAGCAGTACTTC. This encodes CASSYSGQNYEQYF.

V usage is TRBV7-2 and J usage is TRBJ1-5, with D unclear. With 1 base removed from V and 7 bases from J, the gap between germline ends came to 8 bases. The CDR3 spans 13 residues. Per germline, CDR1 SGHTA and CDR2 FQGNSA. The CDR3 is CASSLGAGQPQHF. In DNA form, the CDR3 reads TGTGCCAGCAGCTTAGGGGCGGGGCAGCCCCAGCATTTT.

V gene TRBV2 combines with J gene TRBJ1-3, with a weak D call TRBD1 (6 bases). V was cut by 4 bases and J by 0 bases, with 10 bases left in between. The CDR3 totals 15 residues. Germline CDR1 is SNHLY and CDR2 is FYNNEI. In DNA form, the CDR3 reads TGTGCCAGCAGTGTAGGACAGAGCTCTGGAAACACCATATATTTT. It specifies CASSVGQSSGNTIYF. Drawing the rest from reference TRBV2 and TRBJ1-3, the complete variable domain is EPEVTQTPSHQVTQMGQEVILRCVPISNHLYFYWYRQILGQKVEFLVSFYNNEISEKSEIFDDQFSVERPDGSNFTLKIRSTKLEDSAMYFCASSVGQSSGNTIYFGEGSWLTVV.

This clone was seen more than once but under ten times. The rearrangement joins TRBV10-2 to TRBJ1-4; D is unclear. The ends were cut back, 4 bases at V and 5 bases at J, with 11 bases in the middle. The germline V gene encodes CDR1 WSHSY and CDR2 SAAADI. CDR3 length: 14 residues. This CDR3 reads CASSVSGENEKLFF. The CDR3 nucleotides read TGCGCCAGCAGTGTCTCGGGTGAGAATGAAAAACTGTTTTTT.

This sequence joins TRBV1 and TRBJ1-2. TRBV1 is marked as a pseudogene. CDR3 length: 13 amino acids. Written as DNA, the CDR3 is TGCACCAGCAGCCAGGGGGGTACGGGAGGCTACACCTTC. Translated: CTSSQGGTGGYTF.

This clone occurred a few times. The rearrangement uses TRBV19 and TRBJ2-2; 9 bases line up with TRBD2. This CDR3 is built from 17 residues. J was trimmed by 7 bases and V by 3 bases; bases with no gene match: 12. Germline lookup yields CDR1 LNHDA and CDR2 SQIVND (reference sequence). The CDR3 region is CASSIKASGKVGGELFF. The CDR3 bases are TGTGCCAGTAGTATTAAGGCTAGCGGGAAAGTCGGCGGGGAGCTGTTTTTT.

CDR3 in amino acids: CASSPWGQSDQPQHF. DNA for the CDR3: TGTGCCAGCTCACCATGGGGGCAAAGTGATCAGCCCCAGCATTTT. The V gene is TRBV18, the J gene TRBJ1-5; D is perhaps TRBD1 (6 bases). Germline V CDR1 and CDR2: KGHSH, LQKENI. The CDR3 extends over 15 amino acids. The V end was cut by 2 bases, the J end by 5 bases, with 13 bases between.

This chain connects TRBV30 to TRBJ2-1; 9 nucleotides match TRBD2. J was trimmed by 6 bases and V by 7 bases; bases with no gene match: 7. The CDR3 contains 13 residues. The germline gives CDR1 GTSNPN, CDR2 SVGIG (reference sequence). The CDR3 bases are TGTGCCTCGAGGGCGGGGGGGGGCAATGAGCAGTTCTTC. Translating it yields CASRAGGGNEQFF. The variable domain in full, completed from reference TRBV30 and TRBJ2-1, reads SQTIHQWPATLVQPVGSPLSLECTVEGTSNPNLYWYRQAAGRGLQLLFYSVGIGQISSEVPQNLSASRPQDRQFILSSKKLLLSDSGFYLCASRAGGGNEQFFGPGTRLTVL.

This sequence joins TRBV29-1 and TRBJ1-2; 7 nucleotides align to TRBD1. The CDR3 is 13 residues long. Germline V gene data show CDR1 as SQVTM and CDR2 as ANQGSEA. V dropped 3 bases and J dropped 2; count of bases not matched to a gene: 3. The CDR3 sequence: CSVEKGANYGYTF. For the CDR3, the DNA is TGCAGCGTTGAGAAGGGGGCCAACTATGGCTACACCTTC.

V gene TRBV5-3 combines with J gene TRBJ2-7; TRBD1 might be the D (6 bases). TRBV5-3 is recorded as an ORF, its role being uncertain. Between the trimmed V and J ends, which lost 5 bases and 3 bases, there was a span of 12 bases. The CDR3 length is 13 residues. CDR3 coding DNA: TGTGCCAGAAGTTTCGGACAGATCTACGAGCAGTACGTC. This gives the protein CARSFGQIYEQYV.

The chain combines TRBV18 with TRBJ1-1, with TRBD1 matching over 7 bases. V gave up 5 bases and J gave up 4 bases; unmatched junction bases: 7. In germline, CDR1 is KGHSH, CDR2 LQKENI. The CDR3 consists of 14 residues. Written as DNA, the CDR3 is TGTGCCAGCTCAACAGGACAGGCGAGCACTGAAGCTTTCTTT. Amino acids: CASSTGQASTEAFF.

This rearrangement joins TRBV15 to TRBJ2-3; tentatively, D is TRBD2 (5 bases). The V gene lost 6 bases and the J gene lost 0 bases, with 13 bases spanning the gap. From germline, CDR1 is LNHNV and CDR2 YYDKDF (reference sequence). CDR3 length equals 15 residues. CDR3 sequence: CATSGSFESTDTQYF. CDR3 DNA sequence: TGTGCCACCAGTGGGAGCTTCGAGAGCACAGATACGCAGTATTTT.

This chain uses TRBV18 with TRBJ1-2; D is possibly TRBD1 (5 bases). With 3 bases removed from V and 13 bases from J, the gap between germline ends came to 12 bases. The CDR3 sequence is 11 residues long. Germline V gene data show CDR1 as KGHSH and CDR2 as LQKENI. The CDR3 DNA follows: TGTGCCAGCTCACCGGGTGACAGTAGCACCTTC. This sequence encodes CASSPGDSSTF.

The V call is TRBV5-5, the J call TRBJ1-1, with TRBD1 matching over 8 bases. After removal of 3 bases from V and 7 bases from J, the junction contained 2 bases not matched to a gene. CDR1 is SGHKS, CDR2 YYEKEE, per germline (reference sequence). This CDR3 is built from 12 residues. CDR3 sequence reads: CASSYGTGEAFF. DNA for the CDR3: TGTGCCAGCAGCTATGGGACAGGTGAAGCTTTCTTT. Full variable domain (outside the CDR3, taken from reference TRBV5-5 and TRBJ1-1): DAGVTQSPTHLIKTRGQQVTLRCSPISGHKSVSWYQQVLGQGPQFIFQYYEKEERGRGNFPDRFSARQFPNYSSELNVNALLLGDSALYLCASSYGTGEAFFGQGTRLTVV.

This CDR3 is CASSLGQRANEQFF. The CDR3, as DNA: TGTGCCAGCAGCTTGGGGCAACGGGCCAATGAGCAGTTCTTC. The genes are TRBV7-9 and TRBJ2-1; perhaps TRBD1 as D (5 bases). CDR3 size: 14 residues. V was cut by 3 bases and J by 6 bases, with 12 bases left in between. Germline V gene lookup returns CDR1 SEHNR and CDR2 FQNEAQ (reference sequence).

The V and J genes are TRBV6-5 and TRBJ2-3, with 9 bases lining up with TRBD1. With V trimmed by 5 bases and J by 5 bases, 8 bases remained unmatched. The CDR3 covers 15 residues. The V gene's germline CDR1 is MNHEY and CDR2 SVGAGI. In DNA form, the CDR3 reads TGTGCCAGCAGTAACCACAGGGGGCGTGGAGATACGCAGTATTTT. Translated: CASSNHRGRGDTQYF.

Only one count was recorded for this clone. This sequence joins TRBV7-6 and TRBJ1-1; unclear D gene. Germline V gives CDR1 SGHVS, CDR2 FNYEAQ. V was clipped by 1 base and J by 1 base, with 7 bases between them. The CDR3 is made up of 14 amino acids. DNA of the CDR3: TGTGCCAGCAGCTTAGATTCGGGGAACACTGAAGCTTTCTTT. This codes for CASSLDSGNTEAFF. Full variable domain (remainder filled in from reference TRBV7-6 and TRBJ1-1): GAGVSQSPRYKVTKRGQDVALRCDPISGHVSLYWYRQALGQGPEFLTYFNYEAQQDKSGLPNDRFSAERPEGSISTLTIQRTEQRDSAMYRCASSLDSGNTEAFFGQGTRLTVV.

V and J are TRBV5-1 and TRBJ2-5; D remains ambiguous. The CDR3 contains 16 residues. The V gene's germline CDR1 is SGHRS and CDR2 YFSETQ. Trimming removed 0 bases from V and 0 bases from J, with 12 bases in between. CDR3 amino acids: CASSLGAAKHQETQYF. The CDR3 nucleotides read TGCGCCAGCAGCTTGGGTGCGGCTAAACACCAAGAGACCCAGTACTTC. Full variable domain (rest looked up from reference TRBV5-1 and TRBJ2-5): KAGVTQTPRYLIKTRGQQVTLSCSPISGHRSVSWYQQTPGQGLQFLFEYFSETQRNKGNFPGRFSGRQFSNSRSEMNVSTLELGDSALYLCASSLGAAKHQETQYFGPGTRLLVL.

The chain carries TRBV6-1 and TRBJ2-1; D might be TRBD1 (7 bases). V was pared by 5 bases and J by 4 bases, with 15 bases between. This CDR3 spans 15 amino acids. Per germline, CDR1 MNHNS and CDR2 SASEGT. CDR3 region: CASSTSRGSYNEQFF. The DNA for the CDR3 is TGTGCCAGCAGTACTAGCAGGGGGTCTTACAATGAGCAGTTCTTC.

The table lists this clone with a few counts. The gene calls are TRBV30 and TRBJ1-1; D gene ambiguous. V shed 6 bases and J shed 4 bases, with 18 bases lying between them. There are 14 residues in the CDR3. Germline-derived CDR1 and CDR2 are GTSNPN and SVGIG (reference sequence). The CDR3 protein is CACEGIEESTEAFF. CDR3 bases: TGTGCCTGTGAGGGAATCGAGGAATCCACTGAAGCTTTCTTT. The full variable domain, in which reference TRBV30 and TRBJ1-1 provide the parts outside the CDR3, is SQTIHQWPATLVQPVGSPLSLECTVEGTSNPNLYWYRQAAGRGLQLLFYSVGIGQISSEVPQNLSASRPQDRQFILSSKKLLLSDSGFYLCACEGIEESTEAFFGQGTRLTVV.

V usage is TRBV9 and J usage is TRBJ2-1; 7 bases fit TRBD2. V lost 0 bases to trimming and J lost 0 bases; unmatched junction nucleotides: 15. This CDR3 spans 20 amino acids. In germline, CDR1 is SGDLS, CDR2 YYNGEE. In nucleotides, the CDR3 is TGTGCCAGCAGCGTAGGCCCCGGAGTTAGCGGGCTTAGCTCCTACAATGAGCAGTTCTTC. This sequence encodes CASSVGPGVSGLSSYNEQFF. Using reference TRBV9 and TRBJ2-1 for the parts outside the CDR3, the full variable domain is DSGVTQTPKHLITATGQRVTLRCSPRSGDLSVYWYQQSLDQGLQFLIQYYNGEERAKGNILERFSAQQFPDLHSELNLSSLELGDSALYFCASSVGPGVSGLSSYNEQFFGPGTRLTVL.

The genes are TRBV25-1 and TRBJ1-2; 7 bases map to TRBD1. This CDR3 region has 13 residues. Germline CDR1 is MGHDK and CDR2 is SYGVNS. V lost 4 bases, J lost 3 bases, and 2 bases stayed unmatched. The CDR3 DNA reads TGTGCCAGCAGTGTGGGGACAGACTATGGCTACACCTTC. It specifies CASSVGTDYGYTF.